Below, 21 T cell receptor beta chains from the same sample are listed, as sequenced in a study of T-cell reconstitution after alpha-beta-depleted transplantation in children. A library of TCRbeta sequences, prepared with unique molecular identifiers, was generated. TCRdb called the PCR reads again in MiXCR, with one record for every CDR3 protein. The sample holds about 210,000 distinct CDR3 sequences, around a sixth seen once. This specimen was PBMCs, mostly from graft donor cells, taken 360 days after TCRalphabeta/CD19-depleted stem cell transplant. These receptors came from a male patient between 2 and 15 years old who had a stem cell transplant for acute lymphoblastic leukemia, so the T cells may come from the graft donor.

This clonotype was recorded a few times. In DNA form, the CDR3 reads TGTGCCAGCACCTCGACAGGGGGCCCATTCCTGAACACCGGGGAGCTGTTTTTT. As protein: CASTSTGGPFLNTGELFF. The gene calls are TRBV18 and TRBJ2-2; TRBD1 matches 10 bases. The CDR3 consists of 18 residues. CDR1 is KGHSH and CDR2 is LQKENI in the germline V gene. V trimming: 8 bases; J trimming: 1 base; junction bases outside the gene matches: 13.

This clonotype was observed a few times. The CDR3, as DNA: TGTGCCACCAGGAGTGCCGGGACTGGGGACAATGAGCAGTTCTTC. It is translated as CATRSAGTGDNEQFF. The genes are TRBV24-1 and TRBJ2-1; D is perhaps TRBD2 (6 bases). The CDR3 is 15 residues long. The germline V gene has CDR1 KGHDR and CDR2 SFDVKD. The V and J ends lost 7 bases and 5 bases respectively, with 17 bases between them.

This clonotype showed up just a few times. This chain joins TRBV27 and TRBJ2-1; possible D gene TRBD1, 5 bases. CDR1 and CDR2 from the germline V gene are MNHEY and SMNVEV (reference sequence). V was shortened by 6 bases and J by 7 bases, with 10 bases between the two germline ends. CDR3 size: 12 residues. CDR3 amino acids: CASRYRSNEQFF. CDR3 nucleotide sequence: TGTGCCAGCAGGTACAGGAGTAATGAGCAGTTCTTC.

This clonotype has only a few counts. V usage is TRBV20-1 and J usage is TRBJ2-3, with D perhaps matching TRBD2 (5 bases). V lost 3 bases to trimming and J lost 5 bases, with 6 bases between them. The CDR3 spans 11 residues. From germline, CDR1 is DFQATT and CDR2 SNEGSKA (reference sequence). In nucleotides, the CDR3 is TGCAGTGCTAGTGAGGGAGATACGCAGTATTTT. Its protein product is CSASEGDTQYF.

This clonotype was seen more than once but under ten times. The chain carries TRBV7-9 and TRBJ1-1; possible D gene TRBD1, 5 bases. V lost 1 base and J 2 bases, leaving 8 bases between the germline ends. The germline gives CDR1 SEHNR, CDR2 FQNEAQ (reference sequence). The CDR3 loop spans 14 amino acids. In DNA, the CDR3 is TGTGCCAGCAGCTTAGGAAGGGACAACACTGAAGCTTTCTTT. Translation gives CASSLGRDNTEAFF.

The chain employs TRBV15 and TRBJ2-1, with a tentative D call TRBD1 (5 bases). The length of the CDR3 is 16 residues. V lost 1 base and J lost 4, with 14 bases in between. Germline CDR1 LNHNV, CDR2 YYDKDF (reference sequence). CDR3: CATSRVGRGMYNEQFF. CDR3 in DNA: TGTGCCACCAGCAGAGTGGGTAGGGGCATGTACAATGAGCAGTTCTTC.

This clonotype showed up many times. This chain links TRBV10-3 with TRBJ1-1; possibly TRBD1 for D (5 bases). CDR1 ENHRY and CDR2 SYGVKD come from the germline V gene. Trimming removed 2 bases from V and 5 bases from J, with 15 bases in between. CDR3 length: 15 amino acids. Here the CDR3 reads CAISEIDTRGTEAFF. In nucleotides, the CDR3 is TGTGCCATCAGTGAGATAGACACCCGGGGGACTGAAGCTTTCTTT.

This clonotype came up a few times. This chain links TRBV5-1 with TRBJ2-1; 13 positions agree with TRBD2. The V segment lost 0 bases and the J segment 3 bases; nucleotides outside the gene matches: 3. The CDR3 extends over 17 amino acids. Germline values: CDR1 SGHRS, CDR2 YFSETQ. CDR3 amino acids: CASSLGTSGGDYNEQFF. The CDR3 DNA sequence: TGCGCCAGCAGCTTGGGGACTAGCGGGGGAGACTACAATGAGCAGTTCTTC.

The V and J genes are TRBV28 and TRBJ2-3, with 9 bases identical to TRBD2. J lost 1 base, V lost 6 bases, and 2 bases had no gene match. Germline V gene data show CDR1 as MDHEN and CDR2 as SYDVKM. This CDR3 region has 14 residues. CDR3 protein: CASRSSGGTDTQYF. CDR3 DNA sequence: TGTGCCAGCAGATCTAGCGGGGGCACAGATACGCAGTATTTT.

The table lists this clonotype with a few counts. The chain is built from TRBV29-1 and TRBJ1-5; D is ambiguous. Germline V gene data show CDR1 as SQVTM and CDR2 as ANQGSEA. V lost 5 bases to trimming and J lost 0 bases, with 11 bases between them. This CDR3 has 14 residues. CDR3 in amino acids: CSVQDGYSNQPQHF. The CDR3 DNA reads as TGCAGCGTTCAGGACGGGTATAGCAATCAGCCCCAGCATTTT. Complete variable domain (other parts from reference TRBV29-1 and TRBJ1-5): SAVISQKPSRDICQRGTSLTIQCQVDSQVTMMFWYRQQPGQSLTLIATANQGSEATYESGFVIDKFPISRPNLTFSTLTVSNMSPEDSSIYLCSVQDGYSNQPQHFGDGTRLSIL.

The gene calls are TRBV18 and TRBJ2-7, with a possible D match to TRBD2 (7 bases). The CDR3 is 14 residues long. V was shortened by 3 bases and J by 5 bases, with 14 bases between the two germline ends. Germline V gene sequence: CDR1 KGHSH, CDR2 LQKENI. For the CDR3, the DNA is TGTGCCAGCTCACCGCGAGGGGGGGCCGACGAGCAGTACTTC. Translating gives CASSPRGGADEQYF. Looking up the rest from reference TRBV18 and TRBJ2-7 gives the full variable domain: NAGVMQNPRHLVRRRGQEARLRCSPMKGHSHVYWYRQLPEEGLKFMVYLQKENIIDESGMPKERFSAEFPKEGPSILRIQQVVRGDSAAYFCASSPRGGADEQYFGPGTRLTVT.

The chain joins TRBV7-8 to TRBJ2-7; D uncertain. Germline loops: CDR1 SGHVS, CDR2 FQNEAQ. With 1 base removed from V and 2 bases from J, the gap between germline ends came to 12 bases. The CDR3 totals 15 residues. The CDR3 here is CASSLEGSVTYEQYF. In nucleotides, the CDR3 is TGTGCCAGCAGCTTAGAAGGCAGCGTCACCTACGAGCAGTACTTC.

The V and J genes are TRBV12-3 or TRBV12-4 and TRBJ1-1, with a tentative D call TRBD1 (5 bases). V was shortened by 3 bases and J by 1 base, with 15 bases between the two germline ends. CDR3 length: 16 residues. The DNA of the CDR3 is TGTGCCAGCAGTTTGGGCACGGGACCGACGAACACTGAAGCTTTCTTT. Protein sequence: CASSLGTGPTNTEAFF.

The chain combines TRBV20-1 with TRBJ2-3, with 10 bases lining up with TRBD2. With 4 bases clipped from V and 2 bases from J, the junction kept 15 bases outside the gene matches. Germline CDR1 and CDR2: DFQATT and SNEGSKA (reference sequence). The CDR3 has 18 residues. CDR3 nucleotide sequence: TGCAGTGCTACACTCCGGGCTAGCGGGAGAAGGATCACAGATACGCAGTATTTT. Translated: CSATLRASGRRITDTQYF.

The chain carries TRBV7-6 and TRBJ1-1; 11 bases are shared with TRBD1. Trimming took 5 bases from V and 11 from J; bases not matched to a gene: 7. The CDR3 sequence is 13 residues long. In germline, CDR1 is SGHVS, CDR2 FNYEAQ. The CDR3 sequence: CASSRGTGGLAFF. CDR3 DNA sequence: TGTGCCAGCAGCCGCGGGACAGGGGGTTTGGCTTTCTTT.

This clonotype has ten or more counts. The chain links TRBV12-3 or TRBV12-4 to TRBJ1-5; no definite D call. V shed 6 bases and J shed 2 bases, with 5 bases lying between them. This CDR3 has 12 amino acids. The CDR3 here is CASRGGNQPQHF. As DNA, the CDR3 is TGTGCCAGCAGGGGAGGCAATCAGCCCCAGCATTTT.

This clonotype was found many times. This rearrangement joins TRBV12-3 or TRBV12-4 to TRBJ1-4, with D tentatively TRBD1 (6 bases). There are 14 residues in the CDR3. Trimming removed 2 bases at V and 6 bases at J, with 10 bases between. CDR3 DNA: TGTGCCAGCAGTTTATCGGGGGCCCATGAAAAACTGTTTTTT. It codes for CASSLSGAHEKLFF.

Only a few counts were recorded for this clonotype. The chain combines TRBV6-2 or TRBV6-3 with TRBJ2-3; D remains ambiguous. The CDR3 totals 13 residues. The V gene lost 2 bases and the J gene lost 7 bases, with 10 bases spanning the gap. From germline, CDR1 is MNHEY and CDR2 SVGEGT. CDR3 sequence (DNA): TGTGCCAGCAGTTACCCGGGCTTGAATACGCAGTATTTT. Its protein product is CASSYPGLNTQYF.

V gene TRBV12-3 or TRBV12-4 combines with J gene TRBJ2-7, with TRBD1 identical over 7 bases. The V and J ends lost 5 bases and 2 bases, in that order; junction bases with no gene match: 0. The CDR3 extends over 12 amino acids. Written as DNA, the CDR3 is TGTGCCAGCAGTACAGGGGCCTACGAGCAGTACTTC. Amino acids: CASSTGAYEQYF.

The chain couples TRBV28 to TRBJ1-1; no clear D gene. The CDR3 consists of 14 residues. V was trimmed by 2 bases and J by 1 base, leaving 8 bases between them. Germline loops: CDR1 MDHEN, CDR2 SYDVKM. This CDR3 reads CASSLRVPNTEAFF. DNA for the CDR3: TGTGCCAGCAGTTTAAGGGTTCCGAACACTGAAGCTTTCTTT.

This clonotype was found a few times. The genes are TRBV12-3 or TRBV12-4 and TRBJ2-1; either TRBD1 or TRBD2 may supply D (6 bases each). The CDR3 is made up of 15 amino acids. Trimming shortened V by 2 bases and J by 8 bases, and 16 bases separated the two germline ends. CDR3 nucleotides: TGTGCCAGCAGTTTACACGGGGGCTACGTTCATGAGCAGTTCTTC. Its protein is CASSLHGGYVHEQFF.